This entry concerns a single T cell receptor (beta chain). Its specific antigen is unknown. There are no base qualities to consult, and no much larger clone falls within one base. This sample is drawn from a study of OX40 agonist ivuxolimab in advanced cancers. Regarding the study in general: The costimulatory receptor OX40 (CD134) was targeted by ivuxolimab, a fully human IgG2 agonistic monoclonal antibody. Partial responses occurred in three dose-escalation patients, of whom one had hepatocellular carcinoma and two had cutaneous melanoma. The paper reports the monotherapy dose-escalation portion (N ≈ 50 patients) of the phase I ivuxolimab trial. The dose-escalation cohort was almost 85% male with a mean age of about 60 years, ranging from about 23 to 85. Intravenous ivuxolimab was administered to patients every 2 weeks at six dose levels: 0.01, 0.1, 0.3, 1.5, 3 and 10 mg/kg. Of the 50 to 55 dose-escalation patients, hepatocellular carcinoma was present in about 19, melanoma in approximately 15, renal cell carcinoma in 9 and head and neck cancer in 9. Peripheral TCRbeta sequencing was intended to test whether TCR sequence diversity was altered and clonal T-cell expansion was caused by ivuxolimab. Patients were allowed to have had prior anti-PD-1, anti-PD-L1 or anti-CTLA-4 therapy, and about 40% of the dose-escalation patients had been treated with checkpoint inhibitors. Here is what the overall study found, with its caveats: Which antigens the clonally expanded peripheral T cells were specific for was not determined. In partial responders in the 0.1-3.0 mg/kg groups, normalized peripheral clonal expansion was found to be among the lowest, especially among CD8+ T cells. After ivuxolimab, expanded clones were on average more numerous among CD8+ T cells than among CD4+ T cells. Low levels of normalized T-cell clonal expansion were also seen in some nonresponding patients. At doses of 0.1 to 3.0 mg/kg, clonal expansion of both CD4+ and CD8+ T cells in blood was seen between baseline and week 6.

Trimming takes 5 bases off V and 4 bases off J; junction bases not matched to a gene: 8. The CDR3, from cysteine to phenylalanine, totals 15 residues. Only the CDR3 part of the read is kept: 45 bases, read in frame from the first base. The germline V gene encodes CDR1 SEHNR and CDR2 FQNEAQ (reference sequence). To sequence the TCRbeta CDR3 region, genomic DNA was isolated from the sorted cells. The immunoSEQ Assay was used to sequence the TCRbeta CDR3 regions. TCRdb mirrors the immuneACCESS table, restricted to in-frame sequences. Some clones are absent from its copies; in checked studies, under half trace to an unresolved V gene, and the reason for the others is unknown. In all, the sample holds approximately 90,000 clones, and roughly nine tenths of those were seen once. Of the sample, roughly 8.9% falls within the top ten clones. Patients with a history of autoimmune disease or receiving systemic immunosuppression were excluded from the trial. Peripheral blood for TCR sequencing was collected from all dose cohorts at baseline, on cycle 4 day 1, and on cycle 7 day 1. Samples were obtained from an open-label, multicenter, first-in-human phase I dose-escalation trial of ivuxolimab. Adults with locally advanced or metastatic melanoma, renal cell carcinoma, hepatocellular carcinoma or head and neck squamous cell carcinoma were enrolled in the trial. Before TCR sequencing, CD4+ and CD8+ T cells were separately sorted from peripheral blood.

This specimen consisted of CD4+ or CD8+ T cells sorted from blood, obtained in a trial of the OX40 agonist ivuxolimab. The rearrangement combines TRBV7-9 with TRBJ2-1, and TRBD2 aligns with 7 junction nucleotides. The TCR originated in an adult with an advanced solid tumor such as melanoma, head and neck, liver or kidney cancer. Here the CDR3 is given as CASSPPGGQYNEQFF. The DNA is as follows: TGTGCCAGCAGCCCGCCGGGAGGCCAATACAATGAGCAGTTCTTC.